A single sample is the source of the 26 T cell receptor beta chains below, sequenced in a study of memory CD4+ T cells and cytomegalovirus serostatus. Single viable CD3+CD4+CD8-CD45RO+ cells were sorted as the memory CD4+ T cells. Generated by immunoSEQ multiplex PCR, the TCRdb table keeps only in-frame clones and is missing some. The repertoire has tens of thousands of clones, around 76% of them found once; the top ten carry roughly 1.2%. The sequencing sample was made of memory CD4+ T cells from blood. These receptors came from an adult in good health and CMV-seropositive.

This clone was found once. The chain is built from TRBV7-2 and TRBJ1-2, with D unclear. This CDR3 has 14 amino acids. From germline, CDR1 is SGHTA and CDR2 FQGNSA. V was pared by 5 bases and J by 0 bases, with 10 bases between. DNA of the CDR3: TGTGCCAGCAGCCAGGTTCAGTCTAACTATGGCTACACCTTC. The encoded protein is CASSQVQSNYGYTF.

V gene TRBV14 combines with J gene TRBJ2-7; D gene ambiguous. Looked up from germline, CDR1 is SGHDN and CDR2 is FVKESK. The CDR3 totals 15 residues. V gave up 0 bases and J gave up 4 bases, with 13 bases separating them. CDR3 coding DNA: TGTGCCAGCAGCCAAGAGGAAATAACACATTACGAGCAGTACTTC. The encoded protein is CASSQEEITHYEQYF.

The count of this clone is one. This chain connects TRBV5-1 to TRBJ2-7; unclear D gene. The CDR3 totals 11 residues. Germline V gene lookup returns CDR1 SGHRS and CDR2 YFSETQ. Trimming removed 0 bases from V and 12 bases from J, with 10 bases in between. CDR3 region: CASSLVPFRYF. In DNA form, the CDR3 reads TGCGCCAGCAGCTTGGTGCCGTTCCGGTACTTC.

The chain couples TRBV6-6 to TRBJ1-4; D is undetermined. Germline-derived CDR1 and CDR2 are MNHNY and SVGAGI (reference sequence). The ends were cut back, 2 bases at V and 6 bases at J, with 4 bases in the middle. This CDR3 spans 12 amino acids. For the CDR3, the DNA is TGTGCCAGCAGTTACAATTATGAAAAACTGTTTTTT. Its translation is CASSYNYEKLFF.

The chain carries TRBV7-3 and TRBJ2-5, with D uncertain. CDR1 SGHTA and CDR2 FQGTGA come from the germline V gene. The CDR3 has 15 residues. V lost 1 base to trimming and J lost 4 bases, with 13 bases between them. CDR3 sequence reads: CASSLSVNSRETQYF. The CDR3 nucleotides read TGTGCCAGCAGCTTAAGTGTCAACTCGAGAGAGACCCAGTACTTC.

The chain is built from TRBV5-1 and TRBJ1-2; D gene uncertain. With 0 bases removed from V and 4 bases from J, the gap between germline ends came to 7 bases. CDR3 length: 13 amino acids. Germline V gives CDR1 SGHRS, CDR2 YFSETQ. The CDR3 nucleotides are TGCGCCAGCAGCTTGGGGACCCTCTATGGCTACACCTTC. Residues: CASSLGTLYGYTF.

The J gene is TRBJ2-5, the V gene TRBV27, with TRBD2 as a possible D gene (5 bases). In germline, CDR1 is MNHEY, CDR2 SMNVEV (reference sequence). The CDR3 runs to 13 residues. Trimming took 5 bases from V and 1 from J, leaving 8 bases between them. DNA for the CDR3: TGTGCCAGCAGTCTCCGGGGCCAAGAGACCCAGTACTTC. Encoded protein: CASSLRGQETQYF.

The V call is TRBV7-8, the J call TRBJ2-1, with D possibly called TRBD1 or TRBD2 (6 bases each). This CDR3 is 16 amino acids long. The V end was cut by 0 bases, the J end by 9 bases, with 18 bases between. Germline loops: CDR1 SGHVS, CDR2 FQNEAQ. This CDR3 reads CASSLASLGGLGEQFF. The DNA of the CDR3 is TGTGCCAGCAGCTTAGCGAGTTTAGGGGGGCTTGGTGAGCAGTTCTTC.

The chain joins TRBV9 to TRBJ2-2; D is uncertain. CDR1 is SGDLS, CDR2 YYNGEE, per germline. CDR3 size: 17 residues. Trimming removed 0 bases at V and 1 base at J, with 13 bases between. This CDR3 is CASSVGIGLRNTGELFF. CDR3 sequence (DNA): TGTGCCAGCAGCGTAGGAATAGGGCTGAGGAACACCGGGGAGCTGTTTTTT.

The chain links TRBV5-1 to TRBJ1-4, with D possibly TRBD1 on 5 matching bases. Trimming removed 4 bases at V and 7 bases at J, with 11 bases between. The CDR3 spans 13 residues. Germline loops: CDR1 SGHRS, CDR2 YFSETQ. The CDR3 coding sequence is TGCGCCAGCAGCGGCAGGGTTGCTGAAAAACTGTTTTTT. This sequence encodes CASSGRVAEKLFF.

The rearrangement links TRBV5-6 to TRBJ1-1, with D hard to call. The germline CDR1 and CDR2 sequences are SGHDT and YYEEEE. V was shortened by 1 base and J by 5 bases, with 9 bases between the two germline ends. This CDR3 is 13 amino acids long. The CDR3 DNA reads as TGTGCCAGCAGCTTGTCCGGGATTACTGAAGCTTTCTTT. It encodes CASSLSGITEAFF.

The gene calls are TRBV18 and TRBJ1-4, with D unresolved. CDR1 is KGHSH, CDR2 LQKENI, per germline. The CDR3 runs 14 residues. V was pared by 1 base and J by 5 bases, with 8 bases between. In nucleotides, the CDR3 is TGTGCCAGCTCACCACAGGCAGACAATGAAAAACTGTTTTTT. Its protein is CASSPQADNEKLFF.

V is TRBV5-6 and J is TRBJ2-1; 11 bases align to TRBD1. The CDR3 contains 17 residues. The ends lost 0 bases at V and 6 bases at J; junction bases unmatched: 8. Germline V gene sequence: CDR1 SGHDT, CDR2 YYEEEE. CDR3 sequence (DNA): TGTGCCAGCAGCTTGGACCCAGGACAGGGGGCTTTCAATGAGCAGTTCTTC. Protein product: CASSLDPGQGAFNEQFF.

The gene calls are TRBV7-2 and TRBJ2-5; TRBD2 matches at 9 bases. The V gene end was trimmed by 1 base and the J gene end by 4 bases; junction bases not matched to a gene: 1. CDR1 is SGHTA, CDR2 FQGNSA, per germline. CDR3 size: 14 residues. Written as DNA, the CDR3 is TGTGCCAGCAGCTTAGTTAGCGGGGGAGAGACCCAGTACTTC. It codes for CASSLVSGGETQYF.

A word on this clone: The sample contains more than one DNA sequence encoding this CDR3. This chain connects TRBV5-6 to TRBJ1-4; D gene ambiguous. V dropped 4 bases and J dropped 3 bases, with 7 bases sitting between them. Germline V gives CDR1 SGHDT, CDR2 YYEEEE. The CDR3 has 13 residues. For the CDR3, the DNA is TGTGCCAGCAGCCCTGGGGCTAATGAAAAACTGTTTTTT. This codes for CASSPGANEKLFF.

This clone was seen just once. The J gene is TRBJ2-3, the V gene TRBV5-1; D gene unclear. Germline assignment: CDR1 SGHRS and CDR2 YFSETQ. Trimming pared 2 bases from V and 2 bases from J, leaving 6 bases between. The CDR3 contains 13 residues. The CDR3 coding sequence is TGCGCCAGCAGCTTATCCAACACAGATACGCAGTATTTT. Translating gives CASSLSNTDTQYF.

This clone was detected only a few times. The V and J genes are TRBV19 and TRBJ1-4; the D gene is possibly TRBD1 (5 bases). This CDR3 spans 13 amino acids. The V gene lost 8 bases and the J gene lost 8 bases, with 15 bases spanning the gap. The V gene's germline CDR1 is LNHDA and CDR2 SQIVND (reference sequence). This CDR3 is CASLKRGNEKLFF. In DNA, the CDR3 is TGTGCCAGTCTTAAACGGGGGAACGAAAAACTGTTTTTT.

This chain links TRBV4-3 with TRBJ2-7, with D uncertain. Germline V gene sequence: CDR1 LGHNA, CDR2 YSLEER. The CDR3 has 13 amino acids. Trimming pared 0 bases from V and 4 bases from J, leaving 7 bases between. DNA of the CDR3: TGCGCCAGCAGCCAAGAGCGCGCTTACGAGCAGTACTTC. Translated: CASSQERAYEQYF.

The CDR3 DNA reads as TGTGCCAGCAGCTTAGGCAAGGGGCTTGGCTATGGCTACACCTTC. Protein: CASSLGKGLGYGYTF. The V gene is TRBV7-8, the J gene TRBJ1-2, with D possibly TRBD1 on 5 matching bases. Germline V gene sequence: CDR1 SGHVS, CDR2 FQNEAQ. Trimming took 1 base from V and 4 from J, leaving 13 bases between them. The CDR3 spans 15 residues. Filled out from reference TRBV7-8 and TRBJ1-2, the complete variable domain reads GAGVSQSPRYKVAKRGQDVALRCDPISGHVSLFWYQQALGQGPEFLTYFQNEAQLDKSGLPSDRFFAERPEGSVSTLKIQRTQQEDSAVYLCASSLGKGLGYGYTFGSGTRLTVV.

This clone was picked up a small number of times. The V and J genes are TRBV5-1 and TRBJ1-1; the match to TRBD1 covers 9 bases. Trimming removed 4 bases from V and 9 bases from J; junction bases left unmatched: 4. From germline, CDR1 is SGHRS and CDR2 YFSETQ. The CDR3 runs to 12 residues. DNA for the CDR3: TGCGCCAGCAGCGTGGGACAGGGCAAAGCTTTCTTT. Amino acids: CASSVGQGKAFF.

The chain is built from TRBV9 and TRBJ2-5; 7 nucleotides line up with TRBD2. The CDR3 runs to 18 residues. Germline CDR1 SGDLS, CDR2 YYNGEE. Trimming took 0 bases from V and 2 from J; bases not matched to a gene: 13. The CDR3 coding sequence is TGTGCCAGCAGCGTAGGAGAGGGCAGGTGGGGGGGTCAAGAGACCCAGTACTTC. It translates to CASSVGEGRWGGQETQYF.

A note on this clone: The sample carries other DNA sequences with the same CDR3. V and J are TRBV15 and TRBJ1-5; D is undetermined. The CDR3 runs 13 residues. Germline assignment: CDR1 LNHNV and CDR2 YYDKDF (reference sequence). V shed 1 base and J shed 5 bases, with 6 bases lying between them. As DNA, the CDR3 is TGTGCCACCAGCAGAGGAAGGGATCAGCCCCAGCATTTT. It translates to CATSRGRDQPQHF.

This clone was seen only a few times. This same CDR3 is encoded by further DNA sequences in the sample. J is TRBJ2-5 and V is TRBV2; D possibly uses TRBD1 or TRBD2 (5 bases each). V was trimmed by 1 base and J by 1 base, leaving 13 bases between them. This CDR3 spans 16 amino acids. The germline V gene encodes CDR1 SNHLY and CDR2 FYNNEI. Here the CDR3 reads CASSEGGEGPQETQYF. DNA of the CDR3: TGTGCCAGCAGTGAAGGAGGTGAGGGGCCCCAAGAGACCCAGTACTTC.

CDR3 DNA: TGCGCCAGCAGCTTGGACCCGGGCGGGGGGACCCAGTACTTC. This sequence encodes CASSLDPGGGTQYF. This sequence joins TRBV5-1 and TRBJ2-5; 7 bases line up with TRBD2. V lost 0 bases, J lost 7 bases, and 6 bases stayed unmatched. This CDR3 region has 14 residues. The V gene's germline CDR1 is SGHRS and CDR2 YFSETQ. Complete variable domain (other parts from reference TRBV5-1 and TRBJ2-5): KAGVTQTPRYLIKTRGQQVTLSCSPISGHRSVSWYQQTPGQGLQFLFEYFSETQRNKGNFPGRFSGRQFSNSRSEMNVSTLELGDSALYLCASSLDPGGGTQYFGPGTRLLVL.

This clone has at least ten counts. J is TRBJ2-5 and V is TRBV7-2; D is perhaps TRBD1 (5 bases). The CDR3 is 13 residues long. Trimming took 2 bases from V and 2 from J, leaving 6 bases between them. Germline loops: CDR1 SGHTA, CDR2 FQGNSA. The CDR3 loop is CASSLRQQETQYF. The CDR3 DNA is TGTGCCAGCAGCTTACGACAGCAAGAGACCCAGTACTTC.

CDR3 sequence (DNA): TGTGCCAGTAGAGGCAGGGACCAAGAGACCCAGTACTTC. Translated: CASRGRDQETQYF. The gene calls are TRBV19 and TRBJ2-5; the D gene is possibly TRBD1 (5 bases). There are 13 residues in the CDR3. In germline, CDR1 is LNHDA, CDR2 SQIVND (reference sequence). V gave up 6 bases and J gave up 0 bases, with 8 bases separating them.